This entry is about one T cell receptor beta chain. Its antigen is undetermined. The ends were cut back, 4 bases at V and 12 bases at J, with 13 bases in the middle. There are 11 residues in the CDR3. Germline V lookup: CDR1 SGHRS, CDR2 YFSETQ. Reverse transcribed after extraction, RNA yielded cDNA as the sequencing template. Assay used: immunoSEQ multiplex PCR; TCRdb lists only in-frame clones, some missing. Of roughly 150,000 clones detected, roughly 50% appear once; the ten largest clones hold about 6.4%. This sample is part of a study of CD8+ T cells in alopecia areata. Study outcomes and limitations: In patients, TCRs were shared less clearly than in mice, and HLA may possibly be involved. Sequencing of scalp tissue also captures the resident alphabeta T cells of normal skin.

This TCR was recovered from a human donor with alopecia areata. The chain has TRBV5-1 and TRBJ1-1; D unresolved. The source material was CD4+ T cells sorted from blood. The CDR3 DNA sequence: TGCGCCAGCAGCAGTGGCAGGAGGACTTTCTTT. Protein: CASSSGRRTFF.